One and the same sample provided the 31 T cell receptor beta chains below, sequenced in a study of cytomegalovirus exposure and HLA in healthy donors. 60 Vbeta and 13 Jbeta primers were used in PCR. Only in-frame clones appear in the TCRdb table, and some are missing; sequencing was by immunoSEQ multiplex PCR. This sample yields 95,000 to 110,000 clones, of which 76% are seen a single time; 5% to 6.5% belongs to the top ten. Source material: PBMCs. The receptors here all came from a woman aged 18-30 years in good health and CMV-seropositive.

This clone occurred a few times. The CDR3 DNA is TGTGCCAGCAGTAGCACGGACCTACTAGCGGCACAAGAGACCCAGTACTTC. Encoded protein: CASSSTDLLAAQETQYF. The chain joins TRBV2 to TRBJ2-5, with 8 bases that match TRBD2. This CDR3 has 17 residues. From germline, CDR1 is SNHLY and CDR2 FYNNEI. With V trimmed by 5 bases and J by 2 bases, 13 bases remained unmatched. The full variable domain, completed using reference TRBV2 and TRBJ2-5, is EPEVTQTPSHQVTQMGQEVILRCVPISNHLYFYWYRQILGQKVEFLVSFYNNEISEKSEIFDDQFSVERPDGSNFTLKIRSTKLEDSAMYFCASSSTDLLAAQETQYFGPGTRLLVL.

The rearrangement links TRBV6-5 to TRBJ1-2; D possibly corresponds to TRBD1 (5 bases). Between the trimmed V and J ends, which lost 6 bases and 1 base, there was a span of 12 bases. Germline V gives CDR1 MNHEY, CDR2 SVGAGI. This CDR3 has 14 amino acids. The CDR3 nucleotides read TGTGCCAGCAGCCCAGGGTGGGATAACTATGGCTACACCTTC. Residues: CASSPGWDNYGYTF.

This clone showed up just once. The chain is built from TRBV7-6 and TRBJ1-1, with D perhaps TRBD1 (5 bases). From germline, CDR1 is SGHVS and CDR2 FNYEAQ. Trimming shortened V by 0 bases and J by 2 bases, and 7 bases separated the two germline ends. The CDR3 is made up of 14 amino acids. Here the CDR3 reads CASSLAGANTEAFF. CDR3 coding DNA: TGTGCCAGCAGCTTAGCAGGGGCTAACACTGAAGCTTTCTTT.

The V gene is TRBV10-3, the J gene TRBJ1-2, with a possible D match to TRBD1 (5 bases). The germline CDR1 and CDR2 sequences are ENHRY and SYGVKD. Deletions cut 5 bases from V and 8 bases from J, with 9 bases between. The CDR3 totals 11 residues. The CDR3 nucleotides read TGTGCCATCAGTTCCCAGGGCGGCTACACCTTC. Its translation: CAISSQGGYTF.

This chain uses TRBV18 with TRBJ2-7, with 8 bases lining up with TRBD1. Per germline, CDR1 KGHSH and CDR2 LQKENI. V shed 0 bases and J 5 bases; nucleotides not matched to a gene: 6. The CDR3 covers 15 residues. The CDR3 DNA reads TGTGCCAGCTCACCACCCAAGGACAGGGAGGACGAGCAGTACTTC. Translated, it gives CASSPPKDREDEQYF.

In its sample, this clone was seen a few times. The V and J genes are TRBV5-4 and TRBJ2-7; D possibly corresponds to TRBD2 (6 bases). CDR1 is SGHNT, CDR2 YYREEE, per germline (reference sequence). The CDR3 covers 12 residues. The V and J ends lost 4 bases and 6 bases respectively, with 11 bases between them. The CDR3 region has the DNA TGTGCCAGCAGCAGCTATAGCGGCGAGCAGTACTTC. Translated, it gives CASSSYSGEQYF.

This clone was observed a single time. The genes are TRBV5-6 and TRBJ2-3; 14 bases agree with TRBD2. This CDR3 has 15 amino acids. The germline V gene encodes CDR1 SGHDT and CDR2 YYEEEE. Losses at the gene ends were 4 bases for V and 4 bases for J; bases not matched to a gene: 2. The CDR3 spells CASSGGLAGADTQYF. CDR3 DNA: TGTGCCAGCAGCGGGGGACTAGCGGGAGCAGATACGCAGTATTTT.

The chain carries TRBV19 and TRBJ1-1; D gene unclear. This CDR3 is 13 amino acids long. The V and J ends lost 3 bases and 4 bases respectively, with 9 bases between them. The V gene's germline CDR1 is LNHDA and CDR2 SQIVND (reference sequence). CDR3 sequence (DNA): TGTGCCAGTAGTATCTCGGGAAGCACTGAAGCTTTCTTT. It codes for CASSISGSTEAFF.

The CDR3 spells CASSFHRSNEKLFF. The DNA of the CDR3 is TGTGCCAGCAGCTTTCACAGATCTAATGAAAAACTGTTTTTT. This rearrangement joins TRBV7-2 to TRBJ1-4, with D unclear. Trimming took off 3 bases at V and 3 bases at J, with 8 bases between the two ends. The CDR3 covers 14 residues. The germline gives CDR1 SGHTA, CDR2 FQGNSA.

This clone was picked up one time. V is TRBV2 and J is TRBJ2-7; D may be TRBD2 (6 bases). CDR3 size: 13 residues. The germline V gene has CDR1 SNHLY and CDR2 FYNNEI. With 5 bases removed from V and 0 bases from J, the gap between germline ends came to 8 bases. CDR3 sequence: CASSRTNSYEQYF. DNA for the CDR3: TGTGCCAGCAGTCGGACTAACTCCTACGAGCAGTACTTC.

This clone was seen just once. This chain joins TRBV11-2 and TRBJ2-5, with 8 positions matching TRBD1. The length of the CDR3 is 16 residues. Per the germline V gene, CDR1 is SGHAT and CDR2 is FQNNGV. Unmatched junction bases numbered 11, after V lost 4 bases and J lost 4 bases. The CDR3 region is CASSSSAGQGGETQYF. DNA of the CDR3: TGTGCCAGCAGCTCCTCCGCCGGACAGGGAGGAGAGACCCAGTACTTC.

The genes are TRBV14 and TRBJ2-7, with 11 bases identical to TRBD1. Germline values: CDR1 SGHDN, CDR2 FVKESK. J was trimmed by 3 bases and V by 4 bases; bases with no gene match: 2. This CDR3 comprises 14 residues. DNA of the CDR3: TGTGCCAGCAGCCTGGGACAGGGGGACTACGAGCAGTACTTC. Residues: CASSLGQGDYEQYF.

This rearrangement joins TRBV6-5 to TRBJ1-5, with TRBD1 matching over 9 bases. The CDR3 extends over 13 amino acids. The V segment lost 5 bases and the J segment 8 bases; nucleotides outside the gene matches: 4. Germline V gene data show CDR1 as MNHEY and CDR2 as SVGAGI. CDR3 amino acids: CASSTGGFEPQHF. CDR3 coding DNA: TGTGCCAGCAGTACAGGGGGCTTTGAGCCCCAGCATTTT.

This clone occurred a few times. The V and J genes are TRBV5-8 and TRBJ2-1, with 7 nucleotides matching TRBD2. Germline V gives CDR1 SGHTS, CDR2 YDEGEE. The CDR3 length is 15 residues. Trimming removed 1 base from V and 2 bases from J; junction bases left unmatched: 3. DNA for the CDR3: TGTGCCAGCAGCTTGAGCGGGATGACCTACAATGAGCAGTTCTTC. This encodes CASSLSGMTYNEQFF.

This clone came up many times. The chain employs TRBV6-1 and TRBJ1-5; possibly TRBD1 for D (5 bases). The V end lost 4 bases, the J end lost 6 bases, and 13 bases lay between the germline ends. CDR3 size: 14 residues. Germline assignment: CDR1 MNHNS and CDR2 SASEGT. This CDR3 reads CASSGWGGFQPQHF. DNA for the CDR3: TGTGCCAGCAGTGGATGGGGGGGATTTCAGCCCCAGCATTTT.

The CDR3 sequence: CASSQGNTGELFF. The CDR3 region has the DNA TGTGCCAGCAGCCAGGGGAACACCGGGGAGCTGTTTTTT. The chain uses TRBV7-3 and TRBJ2-2; D perhaps matches TRBD1 (5 bases). This CDR3 has 13 amino acids. Germline-derived CDR1 and CDR2 are SGHTA and FQGTGA. The V and J ends lost 5 bases and 1 base respectively, with 5 bases between them.

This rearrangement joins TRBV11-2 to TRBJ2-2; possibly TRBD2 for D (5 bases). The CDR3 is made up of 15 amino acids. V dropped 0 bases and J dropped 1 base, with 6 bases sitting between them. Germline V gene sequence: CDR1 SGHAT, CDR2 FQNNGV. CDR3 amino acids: CASSLDRGNTGELFF. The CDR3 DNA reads TGTGCCAGCAGCTTAGATCGGGGGAACACCGGGGAGCTGTTTTTT.

For the CDR3, the DNA is TGTGCCAGAAGCTCCCCGTTCGAGCAGTACTTC. The encoded protein is CARSSPFEQYF. This chain connects TRBV5-3 to TRBJ2-7; D gene unclear. TRBV5-3 is labeled an ORF, and its function is uncertain. The CDR3 contains 11 residues. Trimming stripped 3 bases from V and 6 bases from J, with 7 bases between.

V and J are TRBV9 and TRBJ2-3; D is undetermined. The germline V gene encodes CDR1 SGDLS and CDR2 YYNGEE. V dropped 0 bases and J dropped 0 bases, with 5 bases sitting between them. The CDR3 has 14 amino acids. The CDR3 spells CASSVDGSTDTQYF. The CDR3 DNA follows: TGTGCCAGCAGCGTAGACGGTAGCACAGATACGCAGTATTTT.

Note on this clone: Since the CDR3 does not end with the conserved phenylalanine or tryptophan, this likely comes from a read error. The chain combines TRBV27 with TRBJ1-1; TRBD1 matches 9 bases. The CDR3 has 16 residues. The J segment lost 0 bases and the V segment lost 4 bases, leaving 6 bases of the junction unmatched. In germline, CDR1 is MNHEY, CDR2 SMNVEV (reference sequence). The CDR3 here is CASSWTGAILNTEAFV. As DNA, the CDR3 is TGTGCCAGCAGTTGGACAGGGGCTATTCTGAACACTGAAGCTTTCGTT.

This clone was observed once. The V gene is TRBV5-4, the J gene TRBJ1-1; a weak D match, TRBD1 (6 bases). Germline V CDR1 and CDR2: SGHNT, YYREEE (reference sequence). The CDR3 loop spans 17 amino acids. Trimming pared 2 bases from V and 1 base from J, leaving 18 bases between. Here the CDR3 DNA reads TGTGCCAGCAGCTTATTTCGGGGGGGCTGGGGGAACACTGAAGCTTTCTTT. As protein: CASSLFRGGWGNTEAFF.

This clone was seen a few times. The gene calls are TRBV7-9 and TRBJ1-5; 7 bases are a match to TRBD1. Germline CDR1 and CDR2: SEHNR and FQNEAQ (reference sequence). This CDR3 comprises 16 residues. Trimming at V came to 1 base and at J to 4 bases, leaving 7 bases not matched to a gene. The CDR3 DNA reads TGTGCCAGCAGCTTAGTTTCCGGGACAGAGAATCAGCCCCAGCATTTT. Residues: CASSLVSGTENQPQHF.

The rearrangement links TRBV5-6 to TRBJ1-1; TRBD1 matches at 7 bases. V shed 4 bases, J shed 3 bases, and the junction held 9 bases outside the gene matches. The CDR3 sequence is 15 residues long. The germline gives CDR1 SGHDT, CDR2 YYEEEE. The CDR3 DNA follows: TGTGCCAGCAGCAGCCTTGACAGGGTTGACACTGAAGCTTTCTTT. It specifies CASSSLDRVDTEAFF.

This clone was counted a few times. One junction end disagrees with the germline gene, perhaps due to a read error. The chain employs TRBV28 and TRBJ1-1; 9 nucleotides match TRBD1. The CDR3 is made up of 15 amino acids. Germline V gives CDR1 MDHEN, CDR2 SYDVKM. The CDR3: CASYNPGTGNIEAFF. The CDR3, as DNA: TGTGCCAGTTATAATCCCGGGACAGGGAACATTGAAGCTTTCTTT.

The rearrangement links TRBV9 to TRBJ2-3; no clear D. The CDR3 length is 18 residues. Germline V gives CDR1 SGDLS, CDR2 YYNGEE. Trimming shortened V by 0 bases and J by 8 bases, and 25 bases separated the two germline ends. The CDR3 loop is CASSVVPPLQEIAGTQYF. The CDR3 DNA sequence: TGTGCCAGCAGCGTAGTACCCCCCCTGCAGGAAATCGCAGGTACGCAGTATTTT.

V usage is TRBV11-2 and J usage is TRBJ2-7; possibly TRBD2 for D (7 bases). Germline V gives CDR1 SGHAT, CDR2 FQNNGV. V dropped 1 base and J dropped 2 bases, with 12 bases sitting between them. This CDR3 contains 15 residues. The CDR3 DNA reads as TGTGCCAGCAGCTTAGTGGGAGGGGGTCCCTACGAGCAGTACTTC. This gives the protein CASSLVGGGPYEQYF.

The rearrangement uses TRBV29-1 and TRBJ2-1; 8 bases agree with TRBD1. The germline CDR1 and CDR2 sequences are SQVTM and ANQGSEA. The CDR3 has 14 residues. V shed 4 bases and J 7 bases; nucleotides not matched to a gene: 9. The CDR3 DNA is TGCAGCGTTGTCCGGGGACAGGATCTGAATGAGCAGTTCTTC. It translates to CSVVRGQDLNEQFF.

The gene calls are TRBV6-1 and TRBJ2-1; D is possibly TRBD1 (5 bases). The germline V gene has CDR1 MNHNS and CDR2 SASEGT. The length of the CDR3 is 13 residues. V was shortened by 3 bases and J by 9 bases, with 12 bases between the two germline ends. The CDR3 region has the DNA TGTGCCAGCAGTGATATCAGGGTAGGTGAGCAGTTCTTC. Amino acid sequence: CASSDIRVGEQFF.

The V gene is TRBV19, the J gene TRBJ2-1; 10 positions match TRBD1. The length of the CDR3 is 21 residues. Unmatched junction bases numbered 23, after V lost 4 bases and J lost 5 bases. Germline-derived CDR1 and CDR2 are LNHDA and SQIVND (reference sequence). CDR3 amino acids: CASSSGRWDRGGLMGNNEQFF. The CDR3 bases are TGTGCCAGTAGTAGCGGTCGTTGGGACAGGGGAGGGCTAATGGGGAACAATGAGCAGTTCTTC.

The CDR3 region is CASSPSGTGSYNEQFF. The DNA for the CDR3 is TGTGCCAGCAGCCCCAGCGGGACGGGCTCCTACAATGAGCAGTTCTTC. The genes are TRBV13 and TRBJ2-1, with 7 positions matching TRBD2. The CDR3 has 16 amino acids. Germline V gene sequence: CDR1 PRHDT, CDR2 FYEKMQ (reference sequence). Trimming cost V 5 bases and J 0 bases; bases outside gene matches: 7. Drawing the rest from reference TRBV13 and TRBJ2-1, the complete variable domain is AAGVIQSPRHLIKEKRETATLKCYPIPRHDTVYWYQQGPGQDPQFLISFYEKMQSDKGSIPDRFSAQQFSDYHSELNMSSLELGDSALYFCASSPSGTGSYNEQFFGPGTRLTVL.

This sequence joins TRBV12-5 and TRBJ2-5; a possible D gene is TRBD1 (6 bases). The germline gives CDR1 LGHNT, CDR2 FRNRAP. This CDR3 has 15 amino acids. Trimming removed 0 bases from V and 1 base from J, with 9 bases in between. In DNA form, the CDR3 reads TGTGCTAGTGGTTTGGTACAAGGGGGCCAAGAGACCCAGTACTTC. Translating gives CASGLVQGGQETQYF.